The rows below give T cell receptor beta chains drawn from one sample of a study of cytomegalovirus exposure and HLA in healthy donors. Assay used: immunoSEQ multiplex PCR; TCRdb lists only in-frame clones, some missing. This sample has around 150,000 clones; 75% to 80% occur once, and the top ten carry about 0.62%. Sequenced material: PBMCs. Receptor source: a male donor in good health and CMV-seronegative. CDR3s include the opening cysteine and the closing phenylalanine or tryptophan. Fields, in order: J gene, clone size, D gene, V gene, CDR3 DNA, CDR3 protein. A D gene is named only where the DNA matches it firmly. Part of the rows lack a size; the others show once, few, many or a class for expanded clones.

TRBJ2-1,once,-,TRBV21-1,TGTGCCAGCAGCAAAGATAGGCGACTAGCGGGGGATTACAATGAGCAGTTCTTC,CASSKDRRLAGDYNEQFF
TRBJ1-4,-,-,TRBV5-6,TGTGCCAGCAGCTTTGGGCCTTCCAATGAAAAACTGTTTTTT,CASSFGPSNEKLFF
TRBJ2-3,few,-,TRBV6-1,TGTGCCAGCACCCTACAGGGAGCTAGCACAGATACGCAGTATTTT,CASTLQGASTDTQYF
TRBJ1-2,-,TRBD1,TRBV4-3,TGCGCCAGCAGCCAAGCGACAGGGGTCTATGGCTACACCTTC,CASSQATGVYGYTF
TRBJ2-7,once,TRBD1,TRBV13,TGTGCCAGCAGCCAAGACAGGGGGGTCGACGAGCAGTACTTC,CASSQDRGVDEQYF
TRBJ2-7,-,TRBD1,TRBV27,TGTGCCAGCAGTAGACCGGGACAGACCTACGAGCAGTACTTC,CASSRPGQTYEQYF
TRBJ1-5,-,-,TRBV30,TGTGCCTGGAGGCTGGTGTACAGGGCTCATCAGCCCCAGCATTTT,CAWRLVYRAHQPQHF
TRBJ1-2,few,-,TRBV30,TGTGCCTGGAGTCCCCCGGACATCACCACCCTCTATGGCTACACCTTC,CAWSPPDITTLYGYTF
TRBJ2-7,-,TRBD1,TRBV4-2,TGTGCCAGCAGCCAAGGCGGACAGGGGGGCTCCTACGAGCAGTACTTC,CASSQGGQGGSYEQYF
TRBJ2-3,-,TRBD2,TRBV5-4,TGTGCCAGCAGCGCGGGGACTAGCGGGGATACAGATACGCAGTATTTT,CASSAGTSGDTDTQYF
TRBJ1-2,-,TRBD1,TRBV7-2,TGTGCCAGCAGCTTCGGCGGACAGGGGGCGCAGGGCTACACCTTC,CASSFGGQGAQGYTF
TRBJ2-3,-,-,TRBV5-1,TGCGCCAGCAGCTTGGAGAGGACAGATACGCAGTATTTT,CASSLERTDTQYF
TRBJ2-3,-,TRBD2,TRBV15,TGTGCCACCAGCAGAATAGCGGGACACGGGACAGATACGCAGTATTTT,CATSRIAGHGTDTQYF
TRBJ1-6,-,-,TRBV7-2,TGTGCCAGCAGCTCCGGGTCCAACAATTCACCCCTCCACTTT,CASSSGSNNSPLHF
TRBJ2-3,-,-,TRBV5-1,TGCGCCAGCAGCCGCCCCGCGGGCGGCACAGATACGCAGTATTTT,CASSRPAGGTDTQYF
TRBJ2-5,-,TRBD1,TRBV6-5,TGTGCCAGCACTAAGACAGGGGGGTTGCAAGAGACCCAGTACTTC,CASTKTGGLQETQYF
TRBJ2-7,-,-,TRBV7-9,TGTGCCAGCAGCCCCGGCGGGGGCCGGGTCTACGAGCAGTACTTC,CASSPGGGRVYEQYF
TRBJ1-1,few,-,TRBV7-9,TGTGCCAGCACCTCCGGTGGGGCCCTAGGGGCTGAAGCTTTCTTT,CASTSGGALGAEAFF
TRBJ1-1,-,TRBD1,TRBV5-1,TGCGCCAGCAGCCGCGGGACAGCTACCCCTGAAGCTTTCTTT,CASSRGTATPEAFF
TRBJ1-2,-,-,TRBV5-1,TGCGCCAGCACCCAACGGGGGGCGGGAGGCTACACCTTC,CASTQRGAGGYTF
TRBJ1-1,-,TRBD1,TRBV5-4,TGTGCCAGCAGCTACAGACAGGGGGCGAACACTGAAGCTTTCTTT,CASSYRQGANTEAFF
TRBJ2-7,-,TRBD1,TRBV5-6,TGTGCCAGCAGCACGGGACAGGTCCCCTACGAGCAGTACTTC,CASSTGQVPYEQYF
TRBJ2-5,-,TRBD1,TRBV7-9,TGTGCCAGCAGCTTAGGGGCAGGGGGAACAGAGACCCAGTACTTC,CASSLGAGGTETQYF
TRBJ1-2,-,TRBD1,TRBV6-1,TGTGCCAGCTGGCGAATGACAGGGGTGGAAGGCTACACCTTC,CASWRMTGVEGYTF
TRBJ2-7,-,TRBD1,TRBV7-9,TGTTCCAGCAGCCTTGTAGGGACAGGGAACTACGAGCAGTACTTC,CSSSLVGTGNYEQYF
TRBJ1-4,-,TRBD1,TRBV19,TGTGCCAGTAGTGGGGACAGGGGAGAAGAAAAACTGTTTTTT,CASSGDRGEEKLFF
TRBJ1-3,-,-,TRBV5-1,TGCGCCAGCAGCCGTGACACTGGAAACACCATATATTTT,CASSRDTGNTIYF
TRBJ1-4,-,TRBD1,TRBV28,TGTGCCAGCAGTCAGGACAGGGCAGACCTGTTTTTT,CASSQDRADLFF
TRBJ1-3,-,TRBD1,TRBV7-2,TGTGCCAGCAGCTCGAGGACAGGGGGAAACACCATATATTTT,CASSSRTGGNTIYF
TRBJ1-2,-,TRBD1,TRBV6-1,TGTGCCAGCAGTGAAGCAGGACAGGCGTACTATGGCTACACCTTC,CASSEAGQAYYGYTF
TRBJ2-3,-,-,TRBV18,TGTGCCAGCTCACAACAGGGAACAGATACGCAGTATTTT,CASSQQGTDTQYF
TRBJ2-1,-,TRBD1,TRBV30,TGTGCCTTCACAGGGGCCTACAATGAGCAGTTCTTC,CAFTGAYNEQFF